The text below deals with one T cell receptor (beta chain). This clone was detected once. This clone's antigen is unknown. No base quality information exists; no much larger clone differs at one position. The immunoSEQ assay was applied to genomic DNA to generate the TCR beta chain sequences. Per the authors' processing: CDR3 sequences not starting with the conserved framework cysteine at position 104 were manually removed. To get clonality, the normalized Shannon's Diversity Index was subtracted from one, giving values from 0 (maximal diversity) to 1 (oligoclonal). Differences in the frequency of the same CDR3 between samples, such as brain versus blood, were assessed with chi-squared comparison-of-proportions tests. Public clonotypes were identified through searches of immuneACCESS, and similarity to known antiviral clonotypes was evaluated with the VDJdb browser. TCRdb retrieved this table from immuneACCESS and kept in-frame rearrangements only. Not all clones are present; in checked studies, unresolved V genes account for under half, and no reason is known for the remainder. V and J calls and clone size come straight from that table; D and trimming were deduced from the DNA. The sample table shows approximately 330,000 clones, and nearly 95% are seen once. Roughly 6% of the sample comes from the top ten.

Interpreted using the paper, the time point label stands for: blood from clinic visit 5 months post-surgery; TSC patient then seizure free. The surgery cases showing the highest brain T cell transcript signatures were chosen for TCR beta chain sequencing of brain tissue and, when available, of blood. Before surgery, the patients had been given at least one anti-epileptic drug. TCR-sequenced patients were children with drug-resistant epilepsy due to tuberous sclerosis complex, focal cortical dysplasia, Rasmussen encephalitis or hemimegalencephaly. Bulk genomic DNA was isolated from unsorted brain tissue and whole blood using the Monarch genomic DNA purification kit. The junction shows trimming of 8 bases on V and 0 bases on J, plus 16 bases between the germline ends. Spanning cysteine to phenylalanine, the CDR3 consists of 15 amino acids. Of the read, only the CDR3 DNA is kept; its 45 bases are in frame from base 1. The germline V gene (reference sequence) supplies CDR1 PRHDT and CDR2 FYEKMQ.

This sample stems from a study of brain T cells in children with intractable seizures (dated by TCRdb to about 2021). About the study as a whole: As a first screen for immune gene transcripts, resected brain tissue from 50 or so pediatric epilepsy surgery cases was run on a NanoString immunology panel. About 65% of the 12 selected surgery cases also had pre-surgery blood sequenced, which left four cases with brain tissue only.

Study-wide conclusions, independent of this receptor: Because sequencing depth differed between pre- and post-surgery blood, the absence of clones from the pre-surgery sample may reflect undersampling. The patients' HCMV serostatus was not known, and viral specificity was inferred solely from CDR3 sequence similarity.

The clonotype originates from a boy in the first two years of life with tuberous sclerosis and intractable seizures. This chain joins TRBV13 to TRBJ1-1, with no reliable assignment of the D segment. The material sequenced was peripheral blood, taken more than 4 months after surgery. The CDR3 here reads CASSLRHDMNTEAFF. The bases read TGTGCCAGCTCGTTGAGACACGACATGAACACTGAAGCTTTCTTT.